This TCR beta chain was sequenced during a study of PD-L1 blockade in urothelial cancer. Study-wide context: About 85% of the 29 patients were men whose urothelial cancer was bladder-origin. Blood analysis occurred 3 weeks (second dose) and 6 weeks after treatment start.

Study-wide results and limits: Pretreatment blood TCR clonality under the median forecast improved survival. Clones that were tumor-associated expanded more in the blood of durable-benefit patients at 3 weeks.

Repertoires were generated with immunoSEQ multiplex PCR, while TCRdb's copy carries only in-frame clones and drops some. The table has 45,000 to 60,000 clones, about 85% seen once. The CDR3 runs 17 residues. As concerns this clone: Its target is unknown.

This chain joins TRBV12-2 and TRBJ2-7; TRBD2 was called by the table and not checked on the DNA. TRBV12-2 is recorded as a pseudogene. Sequences were derived from PBMCs, sampled around atezolizumab (anti-PD-L1) treatment. The sequence came from a man in his 60s with urothelial cancer. DNA for the CDR3: TGTGCAAGTCGCTTAGGGATTGGCGCGGGGTCCTCCTACGAGCAGTACTTC. Translation gives CASRLGIGAGSSYEQYF.